This section outlines one T cell receptor (beta chain) sequence together with its context. Its specificity is not known. The CDR3 is 17 residues long. Germline-derived CDR1 and CDR2 are MDHEN and SYDVKM. These data come from a study of CXCR3-negative and CXCR3-positive naive CD8 T cells. UMI-labeled TRB cDNA libraries were prepared by 5' RACE. TCRdb re-called the 5' RACE reads and shows each CDR3 protein once, DNA omitted. The listing contains 140,000 to 150,000 distinct CDR3 sequences. Whole-study results and caveats: Hydrophobicity of TRB CDR3s was greater in CXCR3-positive naive cells than in CXCR3-negative naive cells.

This TCR came from a human donor in good health. Some clones in this sample may be carry-over from other donors' samples. This chain joins TRBV28 and TRBJ2-7; TCRdb gives TRBD1 as the D gene, but with no DNA this cannot be confirmed. The sample was naive CXCR3+ CD8+ T cells from blood. Subset denoted: CD45RO-CCR7+CD27+CD95- naive CD8+ T cells expressing CXCR3 (TNR3+). The CDR3 loop is CASSSGTGHTVFYEQYF.